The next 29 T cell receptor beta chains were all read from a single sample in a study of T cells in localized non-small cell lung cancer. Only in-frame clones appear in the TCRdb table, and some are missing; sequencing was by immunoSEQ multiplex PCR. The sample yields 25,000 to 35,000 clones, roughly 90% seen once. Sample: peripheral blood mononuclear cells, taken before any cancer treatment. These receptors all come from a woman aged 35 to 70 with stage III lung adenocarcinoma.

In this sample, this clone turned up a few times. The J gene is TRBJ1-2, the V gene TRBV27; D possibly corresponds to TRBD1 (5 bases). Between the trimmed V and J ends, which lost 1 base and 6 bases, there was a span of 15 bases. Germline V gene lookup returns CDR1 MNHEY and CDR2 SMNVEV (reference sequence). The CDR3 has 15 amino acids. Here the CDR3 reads CASSLFTDIRDGYTF. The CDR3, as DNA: TGTGCCAGCAGTTTATTCACGGACATCCGGGATGGCTACACCTTC.

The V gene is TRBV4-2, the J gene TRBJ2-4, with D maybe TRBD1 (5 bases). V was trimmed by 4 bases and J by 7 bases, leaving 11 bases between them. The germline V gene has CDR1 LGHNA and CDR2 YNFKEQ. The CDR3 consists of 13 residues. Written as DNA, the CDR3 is TGTGCCAGCAGCCCGGACACCCACAACATTCAGTACTTC. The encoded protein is CASSPDTHNIQYF.

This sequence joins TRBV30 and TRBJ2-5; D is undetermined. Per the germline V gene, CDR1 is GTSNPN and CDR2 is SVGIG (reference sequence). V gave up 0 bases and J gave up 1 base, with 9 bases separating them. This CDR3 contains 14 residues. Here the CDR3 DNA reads TGTGCCTGGAGTGTTCAGAACTCCCAAGAGACCCAGTACTTC. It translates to CAWSVQNSQETQYF.

The CDR3 sequence: CASSPGQGEYGYTF. The DNA of the CDR3 is TGTGCCAGCTCACCGGGACAGGGGGAATATGGCTACACCTTC. This sequence joins TRBV18 and TRBJ1-2, with 11 bases that match TRBD1. This CDR3 spans 14 amino acids. V gave up 3 bases and J gave up 5 bases; unmatched junction bases: 2. Germline assignment: CDR1 KGHSH and CDR2 LQKENI. Full variable domain (rest looked up from reference TRBV18 and TRBJ1-2): NAGVMQNPRHLVRRRGQEARLRCSPMKGHSHVYWYRQLPEEGLKFMVYLQKENIIDESGMPKERFSAEFPKEGPSILRIQQVVRGDSAAYFCASSPGQGEYGYTFGSGTRLTVV.

In DNA form, the CDR3 reads TGTGCCAGCAGCTTGGATGGTGGCTACACCTTC. Protein: CASSLDGGYTF. The rearrangement joins TRBV7-9 to TRBJ1-2, with D uncertain. V gave up 3 bases and J gave up 7 bases, with 6 bases separating them. There are 11 residues in the CDR3. Germline V gene sequence: CDR1 SEHNR, CDR2 FQNEAQ (reference sequence).

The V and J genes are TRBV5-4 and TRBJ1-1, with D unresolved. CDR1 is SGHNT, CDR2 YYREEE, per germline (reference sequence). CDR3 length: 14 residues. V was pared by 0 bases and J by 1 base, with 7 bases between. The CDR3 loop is CASSLVGQNTEAFF. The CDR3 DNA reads TGTGCCAGCAGCTTGGTAGGGCAGAACACTGAAGCTTTCTTT.

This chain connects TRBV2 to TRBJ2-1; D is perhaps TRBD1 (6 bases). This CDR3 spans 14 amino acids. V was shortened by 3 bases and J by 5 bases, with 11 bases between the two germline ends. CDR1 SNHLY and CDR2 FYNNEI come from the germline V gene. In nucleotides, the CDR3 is TGTGCCAGCAGTGAGCAGGGACAAGACAATGAGCAGTTCTTC. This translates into CASSEQGQDNEQFF.

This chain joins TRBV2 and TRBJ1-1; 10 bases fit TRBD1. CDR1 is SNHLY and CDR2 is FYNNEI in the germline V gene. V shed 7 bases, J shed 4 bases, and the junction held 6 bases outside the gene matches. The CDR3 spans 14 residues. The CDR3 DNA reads TGTGCCAGCACCGGGACAGGGGCGAGCACTGAAGCTTTCTTT. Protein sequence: CASTGTGASTEAFF. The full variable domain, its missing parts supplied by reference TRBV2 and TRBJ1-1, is EPEVTQTPSHQVTQMGQEVILRCVPISNHLYFYWYRQILGQKVEFLVSFYNNEISEKSEIFDDQFSVERPDGSNFTLKIRSTKLEDSAMYFCASTGTGASTEAFFGQGTRLTVV.

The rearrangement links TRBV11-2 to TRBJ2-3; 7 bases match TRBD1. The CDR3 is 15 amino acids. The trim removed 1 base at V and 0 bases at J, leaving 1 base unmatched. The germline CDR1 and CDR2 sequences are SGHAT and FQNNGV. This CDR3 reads CASSLGQGSTDTQYF. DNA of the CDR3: TGTGCCAGCAGCTTAGGACAGGGTAGCACAGATACGCAGTATTTT.

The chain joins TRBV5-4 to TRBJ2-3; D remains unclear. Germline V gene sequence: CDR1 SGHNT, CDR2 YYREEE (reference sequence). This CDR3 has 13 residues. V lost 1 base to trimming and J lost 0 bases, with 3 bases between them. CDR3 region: CASSLRSTDTQYF. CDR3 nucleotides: TGTGCCAGCAGCTTGAGGAGCACAGATACGCAGTATTTT.

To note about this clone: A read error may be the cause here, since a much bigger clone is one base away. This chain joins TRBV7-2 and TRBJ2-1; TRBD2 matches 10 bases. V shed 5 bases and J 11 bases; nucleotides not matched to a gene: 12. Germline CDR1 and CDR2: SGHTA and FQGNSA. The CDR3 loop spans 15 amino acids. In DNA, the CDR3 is TGTGCCAGCAGCACTACTAGCGGGGATACAATAAAGCAGTTCTTC. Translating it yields CASSTTSGDTIKQFF.

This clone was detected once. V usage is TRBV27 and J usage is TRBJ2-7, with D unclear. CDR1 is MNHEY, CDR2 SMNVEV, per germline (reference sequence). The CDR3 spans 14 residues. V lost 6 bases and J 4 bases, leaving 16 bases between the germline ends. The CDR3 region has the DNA TGTGCCAGCAGCCCCGATAGGGTGGGTTACGAGCAGTACTTC. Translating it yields CASSPDRVGYEQYF.

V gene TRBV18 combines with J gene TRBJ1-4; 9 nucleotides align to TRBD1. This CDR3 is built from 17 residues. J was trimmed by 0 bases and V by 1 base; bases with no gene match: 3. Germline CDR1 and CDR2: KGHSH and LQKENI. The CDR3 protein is CASSPLGTGPTNEKLFF. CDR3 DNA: TGTGCCAGCTCACCACTCGGGACAGGGCCAACTAATGAAAAACTGTTTTTT.

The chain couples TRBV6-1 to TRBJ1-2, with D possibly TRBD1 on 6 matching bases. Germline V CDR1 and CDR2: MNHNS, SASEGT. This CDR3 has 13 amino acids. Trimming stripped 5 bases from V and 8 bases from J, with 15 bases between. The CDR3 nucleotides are TGTGCCAGCAGTTCAAGACAGGATAAGGGCTACACCTTC. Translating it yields CASSSRQDKGYTF.

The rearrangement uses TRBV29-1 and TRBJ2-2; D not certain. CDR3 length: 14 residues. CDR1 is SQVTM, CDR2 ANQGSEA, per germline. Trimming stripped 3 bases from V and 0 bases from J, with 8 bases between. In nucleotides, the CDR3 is TGCAGCGTTGAGATGGAAGCGAACACCGGGGAGCTGTTTTTT. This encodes CSVEMEANTGELFF.

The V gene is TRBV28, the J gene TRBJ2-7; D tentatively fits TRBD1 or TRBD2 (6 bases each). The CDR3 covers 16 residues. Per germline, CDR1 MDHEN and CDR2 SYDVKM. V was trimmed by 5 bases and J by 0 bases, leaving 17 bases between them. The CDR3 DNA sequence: TGTGCCAGCAGTGGAGCTGCGGGACACACCTCCTACGAGCAGTACTTC. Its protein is CASSGAAGHTSYEQYF.

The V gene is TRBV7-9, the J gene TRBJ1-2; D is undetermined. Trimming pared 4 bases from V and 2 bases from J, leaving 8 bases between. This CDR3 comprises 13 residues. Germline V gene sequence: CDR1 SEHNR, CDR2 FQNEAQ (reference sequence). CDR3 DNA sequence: TGTGCCAGCAGCTCATCGCCGAACTATGGCTACACCTTC. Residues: CASSSSPNYGYTF.

The CDR3 bases are TGCAGCGTTGCTTGGGAAATGGGCATTCAGTACTTC. Residues: CSVAWEMGIQYF. The rearrangement joins TRBV29-1 to TRBJ2-4; D is undetermined. Trimming shortened V by 4 bases and J by 9 bases, and 13 bases separated the two germline ends. CDR3 length: 12 residues. Germline loops: CDR1 SQVTM, CDR2 ANQGSEA.

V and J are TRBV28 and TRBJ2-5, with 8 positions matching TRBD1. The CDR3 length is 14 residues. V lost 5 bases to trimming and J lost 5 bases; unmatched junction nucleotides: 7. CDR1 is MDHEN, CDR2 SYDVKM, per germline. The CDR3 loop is CASSLGQGRETQYF. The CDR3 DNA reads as TGTGCCAGCAGTCTCGGACAGGGAAGGGAGACCCAGTACTTC.

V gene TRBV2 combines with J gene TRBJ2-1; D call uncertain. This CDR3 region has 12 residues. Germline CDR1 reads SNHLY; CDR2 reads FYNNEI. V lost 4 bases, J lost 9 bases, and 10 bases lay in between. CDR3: CASSAPLGEQFF. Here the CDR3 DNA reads TGTGCCAGCAGTGCGCCCCTAGGTGAGCAGTTCTTC.

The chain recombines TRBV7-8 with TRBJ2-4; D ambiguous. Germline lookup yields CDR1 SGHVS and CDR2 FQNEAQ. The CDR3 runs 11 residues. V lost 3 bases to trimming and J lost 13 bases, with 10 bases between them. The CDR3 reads CASSFGQAQYF. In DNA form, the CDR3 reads TGTGCCAGCAGCTTCGGCCAGGCCCAGTACTTC.

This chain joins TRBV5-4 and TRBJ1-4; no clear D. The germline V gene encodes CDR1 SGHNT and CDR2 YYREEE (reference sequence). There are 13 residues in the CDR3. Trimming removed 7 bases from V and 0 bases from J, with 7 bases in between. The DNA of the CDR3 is TGTGCCAGCGGAACTGCAACTAATGAAAAACTGTTTTTT. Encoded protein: CASGTATNEKLFF.

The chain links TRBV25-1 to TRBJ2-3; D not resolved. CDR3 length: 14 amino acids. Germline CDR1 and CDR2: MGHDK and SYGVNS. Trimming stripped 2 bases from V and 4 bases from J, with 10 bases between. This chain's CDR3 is CASSEALVADTQYF. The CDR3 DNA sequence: TGTGCCAGCAGTGAAGCGCTGGTCGCAGATACGCAGTATTTT.

CDR3 DNA sequence: TGTGCCAGCAGCTTGAGGGCTAGCAATCAGCCCCAGCATTTT. Protein sequence: CASSLRASNQPQHF. This rearrangement joins TRBV7-2 to TRBJ1-5; no definite D call. V lost 3 bases to trimming and J lost 0 bases, with 6 bases between them. The germline gives CDR1 SGHTA, CDR2 FQGNSA. This CDR3 region has 14 residues.

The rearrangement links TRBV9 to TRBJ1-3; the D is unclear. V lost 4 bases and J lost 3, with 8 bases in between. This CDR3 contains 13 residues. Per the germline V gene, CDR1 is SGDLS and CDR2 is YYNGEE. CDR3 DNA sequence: TGTGCCAGCAGCCCTCATAGTGGAAACACCATATATTTT. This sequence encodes CASSPHSGNTIYF.

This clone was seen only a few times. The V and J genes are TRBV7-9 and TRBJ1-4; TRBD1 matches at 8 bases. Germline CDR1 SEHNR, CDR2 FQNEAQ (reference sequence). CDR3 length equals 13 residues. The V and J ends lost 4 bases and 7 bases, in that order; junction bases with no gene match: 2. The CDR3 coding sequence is TGTGCCAGCAGCTGGACAGGGAGTGAAAAACTGTTTTTT. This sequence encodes CASSWTGSEKLFF.

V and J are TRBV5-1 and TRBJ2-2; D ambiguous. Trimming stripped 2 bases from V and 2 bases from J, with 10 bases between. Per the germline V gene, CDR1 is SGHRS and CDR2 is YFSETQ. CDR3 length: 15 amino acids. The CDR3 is CASSFDTANTGELFF. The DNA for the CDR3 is TGCGCCAGCAGCTTCGACACTGCCAACACCGGGGAGCTGTTTTTT.

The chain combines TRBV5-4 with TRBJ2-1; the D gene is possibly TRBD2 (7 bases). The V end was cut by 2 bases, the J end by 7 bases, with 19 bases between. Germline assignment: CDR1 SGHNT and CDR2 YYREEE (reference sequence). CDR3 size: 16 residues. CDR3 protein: CASSLDEGGPGNEQFF. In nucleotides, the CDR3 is TGTGCCAGCAGCTTAGATGAGGGGGGGCCAGGGAATGAGCAGTTCTTC.

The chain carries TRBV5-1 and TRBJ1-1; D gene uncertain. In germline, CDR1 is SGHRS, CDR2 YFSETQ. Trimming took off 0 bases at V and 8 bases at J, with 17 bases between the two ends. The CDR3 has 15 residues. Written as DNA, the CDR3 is TGCGCCAGCAGCTTGGCCTTTGACACGGCGATCGAAGCTTTCTTT. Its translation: CASSLAFDTAIEAFF.